This TCR beta chain was obtained from a study of shared clonotypes between healthy human individuals. A CD45RA+ naive subset and a CD45RA-negative memory subset were split from CD4+ cells. Here immunoSEQ multiplex PCR was the method, and the copy in TCRdb shows in-frame clones only, minus some. The sample yields about 1.5 million clones, roughly 96% seen once. Sample: naive CD4+ T cells sorted from blood. Stated subset: CD45RA+ positively selected. This TCR was recovered from a man in his thirties or forties in good health.

The CDR3 coding sequence is TGCGCCAGCCGTTCGGGACAGGGCGCTGAAAAACTGTTTTTT. Amino acids: CASRSGQGAEKLFF. V usage is TRBV5-1 and J usage is TRBJ1-4; 9 bases agree with TRBD1. This CDR3 spans 14 amino acids. The V gene's germline CDR1 is SGHRS and CDR2 YFSETQ. Losses at the gene ends were 7 bases for V and 7 bases for J; bases not matched to a gene: 8. The variable domain in full, with the rest retrieved from reference TRBV5-1 and TRBJ1-4, is KAGVTQTPRYLIKTRGQQVTLSCSPISGHRSVSWYQQTPGQGLQFLFEYFSETQRNKGNFPGRFSGRQFSNSRSEMNVSTLELGDSALYLCASRSGQGAEKLFFGSGTQLSVL.